The 11 T cell receptor beta chains below come from one sample, sequenced in a study of blood T cell repertoires in COVID-19. Produced via immunoSEQ multiplex PCR; TCRdb's table is partial and in-frame only. The sample lists 40,000 or so clones, roughly 70% occurring once. Sequenced sample: peripheral blood. The receptor source for this set is a man in his 70s with COVID-19, enrolled during active disease.

The V call is TRBV27, the J call TRBJ1-2, with a possible D match to TRBD1 (6 bases). This CDR3 has 13 amino acids. V lost 2 bases, J lost 8 bases, and 12 bases lay in between. Germline-derived CDR1 and CDR2 are MNHEY and SMNVEV (reference sequence). CDR3 sequence (DNA): TGTGCCAGCAGTTTACATATGACAGGCGGCTACACCTTC. Translation gives CASSLHMTGGYTF.

This clone was recorded once. The chain links TRBV12-3 or TRBV12-4 to TRBJ2-2; a possible D gene is TRBD1 (6 bases). V was pared by 6 bases and J by 5 bases, with 7 bases between. The CDR3 runs 12 residues. The CDR3 DNA reads as TGTGCCAGCAGCAGGGGAACCGGGGAGCTGTTTTTT. Encoded protein: CASSRGTGELFF.

The V and J genes are TRBV29-1 and TRBJ2-1, with TRBD2 matching over 11 bases. The CDR3 is 15 residues long. Germline CDR1 SQVTM, CDR2 ANQGSEA. The CDR3 here is CSVPVTSGIRSEQFF. For the CDR3, the DNA is TGCAGTGTGCCAGTGACTAGCGGGATTCGTAGTGAGCAGTTCTTC.

The chain links TRBV9 to TRBJ2-1, with 9 bases aligning to TRBD2. Germline CDR1 reads SGDLS; CDR2 reads YYNGEE. The V gene end was trimmed by 4 bases and the J gene end by 4 bases; junction bases not matched to a gene: 9. The CDR3 is 16 residues long. The CDR3 reads CASSRLLAGTYNEQFF. The CDR3 nucleotides are TGTGCCAGCAGCCGACTTCTAGCGGGGACGTACAATGAGCAGTTCTTC.

V is TRBV18 and J is TRBJ1-2; D possibly corresponds to TRBD1 (5 bases). Germline V gene data show CDR1 as KGHSH and CDR2 as LQKENI. This CDR3 is built from 12 residues. V was clipped by 3 bases and J by 9 bases, with 11 bases between them. The chain's CDR3 is CASSPGGGSYTF. The CDR3 DNA sequence: TGTGCCAGCTCACCGGGTGGGGGGAGCTACACCTTC.

The chain combines TRBV19 with TRBJ2-3; TRBD1 agrees at 9 bases. The CDR3 has 14 amino acids. J gave up 3 bases and V 5 bases, and 3 bases lay outside the gene matches. Germline V gene sequence: CDR1 LNHDA, CDR2 SQIVND (reference sequence). CDR3 nucleotide sequence: TGTGCCAGTAGTCAGACAGGGGGAACAGATACGCAGTATTTT. Translated, it gives CASSQTGGTDTQYF.

J is TRBJ2-2 and V is TRBV5-1; 7 nucleotides align to TRBD1. Looked up from germline, CDR1 is SGHRS and CDR2 is YFSETQ. V was pared by 1 base and J by 0 bases, with 9 bases of the junction left unmatched. The CDR3 spans 18 residues. CDR3 protein: CASSLRYTGVTNTGELFF. The CDR3 DNA reads as TGCGCCAGCAGCTTGAGATATACAGGGGTAACGAACACCGGGGAGCTGTTTTTT.

This chain connects TRBV5-8 to TRBJ2-7; 11 positions agree with TRBD2. Germline assignment: CDR1 SGHTS and CDR2 YDEGEE. Germline trimming cut 2 bases from V and 2 bases from J; bases unmatched to any gene: 3. The CDR3 is made up of 15 amino acids. The CDR3 DNA reads as TGTGCCAGCAGCTTAAATAGCGGGAGGGCCTACGAGCAGTACTTC. Its translation is CASSLNSGRAYEQYF.

The chain joins TRBV30 to TRBJ1-1; no definite D call. Trimming took off 2 bases at V and 8 bases at J, with 9 bases between the two ends. From germline, CDR1 is GTSNPN and CDR2 SVGIG (reference sequence). The CDR3 totals 11 residues. CDR3 region: CAWSSGGEAFF. The CDR3 bases are TGTGCCTGGAGTTCGGGAGGCGAAGCTTTCTTT.

CDR3: CSVPGNQPQHF. CDR3 nucleotides: TGCAGTGTACCCGGGAATCAGCCCCAGCATTTT. The J gene is TRBJ1-5, the V gene TRBV20-1; D gene uncertain. CDR3 length equals 11 residues. V lost 7 bases, J lost 4 bases, and 8 bases lay in between. CDR1 and CDR2 (germline): DFQATT, SNEGSKA (reference sequence).

The chain couples TRBV7-9 to TRBJ1-2; 10 bases align to TRBD1. Per germline, CDR1 SEHNR and CDR2 FQNEAQ (reference sequence). V shed 3 bases and J 3 bases; nucleotides not matched to a gene: 4. The CDR3 loop spans 15 amino acids. The CDR3 protein is CASSLGQGNDYGYTF. CDR3 in DNA: TGTGCCAGCAGCTTGGGACAGGGGAACGACTATGGCTACACCTTC.